The present entry profiles one T cell receptor beta chain with its context. Germline CDR1 reads LGHNA; CDR2 reads YNFKEQ. V lost 4 bases, J lost 1 base, and 9 bases stayed unmatched. The CDR3 has 17 amino acids. Under the authors' procedure: Estimated nucleated cell counts came from reference gene primer amplification. The protocol was immunoSEQ multiplex PCR, while the TCRdb copy is restricted to in-frame clones and leaves out a portion. Clone size and V and J calls were adopted from that table, with D and trimming inferred from the DNA. This table holds some 150,000 clones, about nine tenths found once. These data come from a study of blood T cell repertoires in COVID-19. Study-wide background: Acute and convalescent COVID-19 specimens originated in the United States, Italy and Spain. T cells, B-cell-depleted T cells, or PBMCs supplied cDNA or gDNA.

This chain joins TRBV4-2 and TRBJ2-2; TRBD1 aligns across 7 bases. The receptor comes from a human donor in a cohort sampled during active COVID-19. The sequenced sample consisted of peripheral blood. CDR3 protein: CASSPNPGQRNTGELFF. Written as DNA, the CDR3 is TGTGCCAGCAGCCCAAACCCGGGACAGAGGAACACCGGGGAGCTGTTTTTT.